This T cell receptor (beta chain) comes out of a study of beta chain features in type 1 diabetes. Whole-study results and caveats: More deletions and fewer insertions at VDJ junctions were found in patients with type 1 diabetes. Among patients with Type 1 diabetes, TCRB CDR3s were moderately but significantly shorter in every one of the four CD4+ subsets.

All of the isolated RNA was reverse transcribed, so expressed TCRB transcripts were sequenced. Naive, central memory and regulatory T cell samples averaged about 3.5 million reads. Libraries were prepared by immunoSEQ multiplex PCR; TCRdb keeps only in-frame clonotypes and omits some of them. The sample has around 100,000 clones, 25% to 30% seen once; the top ten hold 0.5% to 0.6%. Details on this clone: Antigen: not known.

A single heparinised blood sample, averaging around 110 mL, was obtained per donor. Naive, central memory, regulatory and stem cell-like memory cells within the CD4+ compartment were sorted using CD45RO/CCR7/CD25/CD127/CD95/CD27. The CDR3 is 13 amino acids. From germline, CDR1 is SNHLY and CDR2 FYNNEI. The V and J ends lost 5 bases and 2 bases respectively, with 8 bases between them. Sequenced material: central memory CD4+ T cells from blood. V and J are TRBV2 and TRBJ2-3; D is ambiguous. The TCR was taken from a woman aged 18-29 years with type 1 diabetes. This CDR3 reads CASSYVLTDTQYF. The CDR3 DNA follows: TGTGCCAGCAGTTACGTACTCACAGATACGCAGTATTTT.